The clone carrying this T cell receptor beta chain was recorded many times. Antigen specificity is unknown. An end of the junction differs from the germline gene, which may be a read error. TCRdb recomputed clones from the PCR reads via MiXCR. The sample yields about 27,000 clones, 15% seen once. These data are taken from a study of metastatic and nonmetastatic thyroid tumors. Across the study: Repertoire comparisons spanned blood and tumor or nodule tissue from malignant and benign thyroid patients.

Study-wide results and caveats: Benign nodules were reported to have significantly lower TCR beta diversity than malignant thyroid tumors, in blood and tumor.

No treatment of any kind had been given to any patient before thyroid surgery. This sequence was found in a male donor with papillary thyroid cancer or a benign thyroid nodule (not recorded which). Some clones in this sample may be carry-over from other donors' samples. The material sequenced was blood.

CDR3 nucleotides: TGTGCCAGCAGTTACGCAACACAGCACTATTTT. It translates to CASSYATQHYF. The chain links TRBV6-5 to TRBJ1-5, with D uncertain. The CDR3 length is 11 residues. Germline V lookup: CDR1 MNHEY, CDR2 SVGAGI.